Below, 8 T cell receptor beta chains from the same sample are listed, as sequenced in a study of blood T cell repertoires in COVID-19. TCRdb keeps only in-frame clones here, not all; method: immunoSEQ multiplex PCR. Of about 60,000 clones in the sample, around 77% were seen once. The material sequenced was peripheral blood. The receptors were gathered from a woman in her 70s with COVID-19, enrolled during active disease.

The genes are TRBV6-2 or TRBV6-3 and TRBJ1-5; D remains ambiguous. Looked up from germline, CDR1 is MNHEY and CDR2 is SVGEGT. The CDR3 is made up of 14 amino acids. V lost 5 bases to trimming and J lost 7 bases, with 15 bases between them. The CDR3 is CASSRAGVGQPQHF. DNA for the CDR3: TGTGCCAGCAGTCGCGCCGGGGTTGGGCAGCCCCAGCATTTT.

This rearrangement joins TRBV19 to TRBJ1-2; tentative D call: TRBD1 (6 bases). With 8 bases removed from V and 0 bases from J, the gap between germline ends came to 7 bases. This CDR3 is built from 12 residues. Germline CDR1 reads LNHDA; CDR2 reads SQIVND (reference sequence). CDR3 DNA sequence: TGTGCCAGTCAGGGGACTAACTATGGCTACACCTTC. Protein: CASQGTNYGYTF.

The chain combines TRBV3-1 (or the pseudogene TRBV3-2) with TRBJ2-5; possibly TRBD2 for D (5 bases). Per the germline V gene, CDR1 is LGHDT and CDR2 is YNNKEL (reference sequence). With 1 base removed from V and 2 bases from J, the gap between germline ends came to 11 bases. This CDR3 spans 15 amino acids. The CDR3 spells CASSQASGPQETQYF. For the CDR3, the DNA is TGTGCCAGCAGCCAAGCCAGCGGACCTCAAGAGACCCAGTACTTC.

The V and J genes are TRBV7-3 and TRBJ2-7, with 9 bases matching TRBD2. Germline V gene sequence: CDR1 SGHTA, CDR2 FQGTGA. J gave up 2 bases and V 5 bases, and 4 bases lay outside the gene matches. The CDR3 runs 14 residues. The DNA of the CDR3 is TGTGCCAGCAGCGGGATAGCGGGGGCCTACGAGCAGTACGTC. As protein: CASSGIAGAYEQYV.

The chain joins TRBV11-2 to TRBJ2-5, with D tentatively TRBD2 (5 bases). V lost 5 bases and J lost 5, with 9 bases in between. The CDR3 runs 12 residues. Germline loops: CDR1 SGHAT, CDR2 FQNNGV. In nucleotides, the CDR3 is TGTGCCAGCAGCGTACTAGGGGAGACCCAGTACTTC. Translated: CASSVLGETQYF.

This clone was counted between two and nine times. The rearrangement joins TRBV13 to TRBJ1-6; the match to TRBD1 covers 8 bases. CDR1 is PRHDT and CDR2 is FYEKMQ in the germline V gene (reference sequence). This CDR3 is built from 14 residues. The V segment lost 6 bases and the J segment 9 bases; nucleotides outside the gene matches: 7. CDR3 sequence (DNA): TGTGCCAGCAGTCCCGGGACAGGCGCTTCACCCCTCCACTTT. Its protein is CASSPGTGASPLHF.

V gene TRBV3-1 (or the pseudogene TRBV3-2) combines with J gene TRBJ2-1, with a possible D match to TRBD1 (5 bases). CDR3 length: 13 amino acids. Trimming shortened V by 4 bases and J by 4 bases, and 8 bases separated the two germline ends. Looked up from germline, CDR1 is LGHDT and CDR2 is YNNKEL (reference sequence). CDR3 protein: CASSPDTYNEQFF. CDR3 nucleotide sequence: TGTGCCAGCAGCCCGGACACTTACAATGAGCAGTTCTTC.

The rearrangement links TRBV10-3 to TRBJ2-2, with TRBD1 identical over 9 bases. CDR1 is ENHRY, CDR2 SYGVKD, per germline. V shed 6 bases, J shed 3 bases, and the junction held 5 bases outside the gene matches. The CDR3 sequence is 15 residues long. CDR3 loop: CAISRDRDYTGELFF. The CDR3 coding sequence is TGTGCCATCAGCCGGGACAGGGATTACACCGGGGAGCTGTTTTTT.